A selection of T cell receptor beta chains follows, all from one sample in a study of cytotoxic CD8 clonotypes in ibrutinib-treated CLL. The assay was immunoSEQ multiplex PCR, and TCRdb's table has in-frame clones only and misses some. Among about 310,000 clones listed, roughly 80% were seen once. The starting material was PBMCs, obtained before ibrutinib treatment. The receptors derive from a human donor with chronic lymphocytic leukemia. Both conserved end residues are part of each CDR3. D genes are given only for firm matches. A clone size is listed for some rows: how often the clone was seen (once, few, many), or a class if it is expanded.

V gene: TRBV28
clone size: -
CDR3 length: 16
D gene: TRBD2
J gene: TRBJ2-4
CDR3 protein: CASSLSGGGRQNIQYF
CDR3 DNA: TGTGCCAGCAGTTTGAGCGGGGGCGGGCGCCAAAACATTCAGTACTTC

V gene: TRBV6-1
clone size: -
CDR3 length: 11
D gene: -
J gene: TRBJ2-7
CDR3 protein: CASPNSLEQYF
CDR3 DNA: TGTGCCAGCCCAAATTCACTCGAGCAGTACTTC

V gene: TRBV9
clone size: -
CDR3 length: 16
D gene: TRBD2
J gene: TRBJ2-7
CDR3 protein: CASSVAGSGSSYEQYF
CDR3 DNA: TGTGCCAGCAGCGTAGCAGGTAGCGGGAGCTCCTACGAGCAGTACTTC

V gene: TRBV19
clone size: -
CDR3 length: 13
D gene: -
J gene: TRBJ1-1
CDR3 protein: CASSFGANTEAFF
CDR3 DNA: TGTGCCAGTAGTTTCGGGGCGAACACTGAAGCTTTCTTT

V gene: TRBV19
clone size: -
CDR3 length: 15
D gene: -
J gene: TRBJ1-2
CDR3 protein: CASSYQGTRDYGYTF
CDR3 DNA: TGTGCCAGTAGTTACCAGGGCACCCGAGACTATGGCTACACCTTC

V gene: TRBV5-1
clone size: -
CDR3 length: 14
D gene: -
J gene: TRBJ1-4
CDR3 protein: CASSLSGADEKLFF
CDR3 DNA: TGCGCCAGCAGCTTGTCGGGGGCTGATGAAAAACTGTTTTTT

V gene: TRBV7-9
clone size: -
CDR3 length: 11
D gene: -
J gene: TRBJ1-2
CDR3 protein: CASSLNYGYTF
CDR3 DNA: TGTGCCAGCTCCCTAAACTATGGCTACACCTTC

V gene: TRBV4-1
clone size: -
CDR3 length: 15
D gene: -
J gene: TRBJ2-5
CDR3 protein: CASSQEVGIQETQYF
CDR3 DNA: TGCGCCAGCAGCCAAGAAGTAGGGATCCAAGAGACCCAGTACTTC

V gene: TRBV27
clone size: -
CDR3 length: 12
D gene: -
J gene: TRBJ1-5
CDR3 protein: CASSFRDQPQHF
CDR3 DNA: TGTGCCAGCAGTTTTCGAGATCAGCCCCAGCATTTT

V gene: TRBV6-5
clone size: -
CDR3 length: 14
D gene: -
J gene: TRBJ2-7
CDR3 protein: CASRPTSLGYEQYF
CDR3 DNA: TGTGCCAGCAGACCGACGTCCCTAGGCTACGAGCAGTACTTC

V gene: TRBV7-9
clone size: few
CDR3 length: 13
D gene: -
J gene: TRBJ2-7
CDR3 protein: CASSTGRPYEQYF
CDR3 DNA: TGTGCCAGCAGCACCGGACGGCCCTACGAGCAGTACTTC

V gene: TRBV10-3
clone size: -
CDR3 length: 16
D gene: -
J gene: TRBJ2-3
CDR3 protein: CAISASLEVPTDTQYF
CDR3 DNA: TGTGCCATCAGCGCCTCCCTGGAAGTCCCCACAGATACGCAGTATTTT

V gene: TRBV29-1
clone size: -
CDR3 length: 14
D gene: TRBD1
J gene: TRBJ2-1
CDR3 protein: CSVDSGQGYNEQFF
CDR3 DNA: TGCAGCGTCGACTCTGGACAGGGGTACAATGAGCAGTTCTTC

V gene: TRBV19
clone size: few
CDR3 length: 13
D gene: -
J gene: TRBJ1-5
CDR3 protein: CASSIRGDQPQHF
CDR3 DNA: TGTGCCAGTAGTATCAGGGGAGACCAGCCCCAGCATTTT

V gene: TRBV11-2
clone size: -
CDR3 length: 15
D gene: TRBD2
J gene: TRBJ2-1
CDR3 protein: CASSLGVAGVNEQFF
CDR3 DNA: TGTGCCAGCAGCTTGGGGGTAGCGGGAGTTAATGAGCAGTTCTTC

V gene: TRBV27
clone size: -
CDR3 length: 15
D gene: -
J gene: TRBJ2-3
CDR3 protein: CACRREQNGADTQYF
CDR3 DNA: TGTGCTTGCAGAAGGGAGCAAAATGGCGCAGATACGCAGTATTTT

V gene: TRBV7-2
clone size: -
CDR3 length: 19
D gene: TRBD1
J gene: TRBJ2-4
CDR3 protein: CASRGQDTIFGLAKNIQYF
CDR3 DNA: TGTGCCAGCAGGGGACAGGACACAATTTTTGGGTTAGCCAAAAACATTCAGTACTTC

V gene: TRBV7-2
clone size: -
CDR3 length: 16
D gene: TRBD2
J gene: TRBJ2-1
CDR3 protein: CASSRLAGGTYNEQFF
CDR3 DNA: TGTGCCAGCAGTCGACTAGCGGGAGGTACCTACAATGAGCAGTTCTTC

V gene: TRBV25-1
clone size: -
CDR3 length: 15
D gene: -
J gene: TRBJ1-2
CDR3 protein: CASSEFGGLRNGYTF
CDR3 DNA: TGTGCCAGCAGTGAATTTGGGGGCTTGAGGAATGGCTACACCTTC

V gene: TRBV19
clone size: -
CDR3 length: 15
D gene: TRBD2
J gene: TRBJ2-7
CDR3 protein: CASSIQGLGTYEQYF
CDR3 DNA: TGTGCCAGTAGTATACAGGGACTAGGAACCTACGAGCAGTACTTC

V gene: TRBV27
clone size: -
CDR3 length: 12
D gene: -
J gene: TRBJ2-7
CDR3 protein: CASSLLGGEQYF
CDR3 DNA: TGTGCCAGCAGCCTACTAGGGGGCGAGCAGTACTTC

V gene: TRBV10-1
clone size: -
CDR3 length: 16
D gene: TRBD1
J gene: TRBJ2-7
CDR3 protein: CASSSRAWGQGYEQYF
CDR3 DNA: TGCGCCAGCAGCTCCCGGGCGTGGGGACAGGGCTACGAGCAGTACTTC

V gene: TRBV18
clone size: few
CDR3 length: 14
D gene: -
J gene: TRBJ1-4
CDR3 protein: CATSPGPWDEKLFF
CDR3 DNA: TGTGCCACATCTCCGGGACCCTGGGATGAAAAACTGTTTTTT

V gene: TRBV9
clone size: few
CDR3 length: 12
D gene: -
J gene: TRBJ2-5
CDR3 protein: CASSVGGETQYF
CDR3 DNA: TGTGCCAGCAGCGTAGGGGGTGAGACCCAGTACTTC

V gene: TRBV2
clone size: -
CDR3 length: 14
D gene: -
J gene: TRBJ1-2
CDR3 protein: CASALGGELKGYTF
CDR3 DNA: TGTGCCAGCGCCCTGGGGGGGGAGTTGAAGGGCTACACCTTC

V gene: TRBV28
clone size: -
CDR3 length: 17
D gene: -
J gene: TRBJ2-7
CDR3 protein: CASSLWTLGPTTYEQYF
CDR3 DNA: TGTGCCAGCAGTTTATGGACGCTTGGGCCCACTACTTACGAGCAGTACTTC

V gene: TRBV5-1
clone size: -
CDR3 length: 14
D gene: TRBD1
J gene: TRBJ1-3
CDR3 protein: CASSKGQDGNTIYF
CDR3 DNA: TGCGCCAGCAGCAAAGGACAGGATGGAAACACCATATATTTT

V gene: TRBV9
clone size: -
CDR3 length: 15
D gene: -
J gene: TRBJ1-4
CDR3 protein: CASSPRTAKNEKLFF
CDR3 DNA: TGTGCCAGCAGCCCTAGGACAGCTAAGAACGAAAAACTGTTTTTT

V gene: TRBV30
clone size: -
CDR3 length: 16
D gene: -
J gene: TRBJ1-1
CDR3 protein: CAWNARWAGNPPEAFF
CDR3 DNA: TGTGCCTGGAACGCCCGATGGGCAGGGAACCCCCCTGAAGCTTTCTTT

V gene: TRBV4-3
clone size: -
CDR3 length: 17
D gene: -
J gene: TRBJ2-2
CDR3 protein: CASSQEIQLMNTGELFF
CDR3 DNA: TGCGCCAGCAGCCAAGAGATTCAGTTAATGAACACCGGGGAGCTGTTTTTT

V gene: TRBV7-9
clone size: -
CDR3 length: 15
D gene: TRBD1
J gene: TRBJ2-5
CDR3 protein: CASSTWTGPQETQYF
CDR3 DNA: TGTGCCAGCAGCACCTGGACAGGGCCACAAGAGACCCAGTACTTC

V gene: TRBV7-8
clone size: -
CDR3 length: 18
D gene: TRBD2
J gene: TRBJ2-7
CDR3 protein: CASSLVRLAGRLFYEQYF
CDR3 DNA: TGTGCCAGCAGCTTAGTTCGACTAGCGGGGAGGTTATTCTACGAGCAGTACTTC

V gene: TRBV20-1
clone size: -
CDR3 length: 11
D gene: -
J gene: TRBJ2-7
CDR3 protein: CSADAGYEQYF
CDR3 DNA: TGCAGTGCCGACGCCGGCTACGAGCAGTACTTC

V gene: TRBV27
clone size: -
CDR3 length: 15
D gene: -
J gene: TRBJ2-7
CDR3 protein: CASSNGGDRSHEQYF
CDR3 DNA: TGTGCCAGCAGTAACGGAGGGGACAGATCCCACGAGCAGTACTTC

V gene: TRBV7-8
clone size: few
CDR3 length: 15
D gene: TRBD2
J gene: TRBJ2-7
CDR3 protein: CASSSLAGTRAEQYF
CDR3 DNA: TGTGCCAGCAGCAGCTTAGCGGGGACGAGGGCCGAGCAGTACTTC

V gene: TRBV6-5
clone size: -
CDR3 length: 15
D gene: TRBD2
J gene: TRBJ2-3
CDR3 protein: CASSSTSGRVDTQYF
CDR3 DNA: TGTGCCAGCAGTTCGACTAGCGGGAGGGTTGATACGCAGTATTTT

V gene: TRBV7-2
clone size: once
CDR3 length: 15
D gene: -
J gene: TRBJ1-2
CDR3 protein: CASSLAGQQLYGYTF
CDR3 DNA: TGTGCCAGCAGCTTAGCGGGGCAACAACTATATGGCTACACCTTC

V gene: TRBV5-4
clone size: -
CDR3 length: 14
D gene: TRBD2
J gene: TRBJ2-5
CDR3 protein: CASTAGGLQETQYF
CDR3 DNA: TGTGCCAGCACAGCGGGGGGACTCCAAGAGACCCAGTACTTC

V gene: TRBV6-1
clone size: -
CDR3 length: 13
D gene: TRBD2
J gene: TRBJ2-5
CDR3 protein: CASRASGQETQYF
CDR3 DNA: TGTGCCAGCAGGGCTAGCGGACAAGAGACCCAGTACTTC

V gene: TRBV4-2
clone size: -
CDR3 length: 16
D gene: TRBD1
J gene: TRBJ1-2
CDR3 protein: CASSLSAGTDNYGYTF
CDR3 DNA: TGTGCCAGCAGCCTGTCTGCAGGGACAGACAACTATGGCTACACCTTC

V gene: TRBV4-2
clone size: -
CDR3 length: 15
D gene: TRBD2
J gene: TRBJ2-7
CDR3 protein: CASSQDWLAGYEQYF
CDR3 DNA: TGTGCCAGCAGCCAAGATTGGCTAGCGGGCTACGAGCAGTACTTC

V gene: TRBV9
clone size: -
CDR3 length: 15
D gene: TRBD1
J gene: TRBJ2-7
CDR3 protein: CASSVSGQGAGEQYF
CDR3 DNA: TGTGCCAGCAGCGTATCTGGACAGGGGGCGGGCGAGCAGTACTTC

V gene: TRBV7-9
clone size: -
CDR3 length: 18
D gene: TRBD2
J gene: TRBJ2-5
CDR3 protein: CASSFRGQEGLAQETQYF
CDR3 DNA: TGTGCCAGCAGCTTCCGTGGACAGGAAGGACTAGCGCAAGAGACCCAGTACTTC